The text below deals with one T cell receptor beta chain. Antigen unknown. Germline CDR1 reads MNHEY; CDR2 reads SMNVEV (reference sequence). There are 15 residues in the CDR3. The V gene end was trimmed by 5 bases and the J gene end by 7 bases; junction bases not matched to a gene: 6. The data are from a study of shared clonotypes between healthy human individuals. Background on the study: The composition of the donors was two women and a few men aged 18 to 49. Regarding the study as a whole: Memory subsets generally showed smaller estimated richness than naive subsets did.

Cells designated naive CD8 were CD45RO-negative and were positively selected for CCR7, with terminally differentiated effector memory CD45RA+ cells excluded. TCRdb keeps only in-frame clones here, not all; method: immunoSEQ multiplex PCR. Of over 750,000 clones detected, just over 95% appear once; the ten largest clones hold less than 0.25%. Specimen: naive CD8+ T cells sorted from blood. This rearrangement joins TRBV27 to TRBJ2-2; TRBD1 aligns across 11 bases. The clonotype originates from a man aged 30-40 years in good health. The DNA for the CDR3 is TGTGCCAGCAGTCCAAGGACAGGGGGCGACGGGGAGCTGTTTTTT. Translating gives CASSPRTGGDGELFF.